The present TCR beta chain was sequenced within a study of blood T cell repertoires in COVID-19. As for the study in general: PBMCs, B-cell-depleted T cells, or T cells provided the cDNA or gDNA that made up the material.

Original handling: Cell counts per sample came from amplifying reference gene primers. Produced via immunoSEQ multiplex PCR; TCRdb's table is partial and in-frame only. V and J calls and clone size are copied from that table; D and trimming were computed from the DNA. This sample has about 280,000 clones, with roughly 85% found just once. Germline CDR1 SGHNT, CDR2 YYREEE (reference sequence). V dropped 0 bases and J dropped 4 bases, with 10 bases sitting between them. This CDR3 region has 14 residues. The sequenced sample consisted of peripheral blood. The receptor comes from a man aged 50-59 years with active or convalescent COVID-19. The V and J genes are TRBV5-4 and TRBJ1-2, with TRBD1 as a possible D gene (6 bases). CDR3 amino acids: CASSLVAGVYGYTF. The CDR3 region has the DNA TGTGCCAGCAGCTTGGTCGCAGGGGTCTATGGCTACACCTTC.